Shown below are 21 T cell receptor beta chains from a single sample sequenced in a study of blood T cell repertoires in COVID-19. Data came from immunoSEQ multiplex PCR; TCRdb stores just in-frame clones and leaves some out. The table has about 300,000 clones, 80% to 95% seen once. Specimen: peripheral blood. The source is a woman aged 25 to 45 with COVID-19, enrolled during active disease.

The chain joins TRBV7-2 to TRBJ1-5; D uncertain. The V end was cut by 5 bases, the J end by 4 bases, with 15 bases between. The length of the CDR3 is 15 residues. CDR1 and CDR2 from the germline V gene are SGHTA and FQGNSA. DNA of the CDR3: TGTGCCAGCAGCCGGATGATGGCAGGTAATCAGCCCCAGCATTTT. It yields the protein CASSRMMAGNQPQHF. Combining the CDR3 with reference TRBV7-2 and TRBJ1-5 gives the whole variable domain GAGVSQSPSNKVTEKGKDVELRCDPISGHTALYWYRQSLGQGLEFLIYFQGNSAPDKSGLPSDRFSAERTGGSVSTLTIQRTQQEDSAVYLCASSRMMAGNQPQHFGDGTRLSIL.

As for this clone: In the same sample, other DNA sequences code for this CDR3. The chain employs TRBV27 and TRBJ2-7; a weak D match, TRBD2 (5 bases). The CDR3 sequence is 13 residues long. V lost 3 bases to trimming and J lost 4 bases, with 10 bases between them. Germline CDR1 MNHEY, CDR2 SMNVEV (reference sequence). CDR3 loop: CASSFAGAYEQYF. CDR3 coding DNA: TGTGCCAGCAGTTTTGCGGGCGCATACGAGCAGTACTTC.

The rearrangement links TRBV5-1 to TRBJ2-7; D is uncertain. Germline V gene sequence: CDR1 SGHRS, CDR2 YFSETQ. V lost 1 base to trimming and J lost 4 bases, with 6 bases between them. The CDR3 consists of 12 residues. DNA for the CDR3: TGCGCCAGCAGCTTGATCAGATACGAGCAGTACTTC. Its protein product is CASSLIRYEQYF.

This chain uses TRBV5-6 with TRBJ1-1, with D perhaps matching TRBD1 (5 bases). Trimming took 2 bases from V and 0 from J, leaving 14 bases between them. The length of the CDR3 is 16 residues. The germline gives CDR1 SGHDT, CDR2 YYEEEE. DNA of the CDR3: TGTGCCAGCAGCTTTTTCGGGGGAGGCCTGAACACTGAAGCTTTCTTT. This codes for CASSFFGGGLNTEAFF. The full variable domain, rest sourced from reference TRBV5-6 and TRBJ1-1, is DAGVTQSPTHLIKTRGQQVTLRCSPKSGHDTVSWYQQALGQGPQFIFQYYEEEERQRGNFPDRFSGHQFPNYSSELNVNALLLGDSALYLCASSFFGGGLNTEAFFGQGTRLTVV.

V usage is TRBV10-3 and J usage is TRBJ2-6, with D maybe TRBD1 (5 bases). Germline lookup yields CDR1 ENHRY and CDR2 SYGVKD. The CDR3 loop spans 16 amino acids. Trimming pared 3 bases from V and 1 base from J, leaving 10 bases between. The CDR3 DNA follows: TGTGCCATCAGTGACAGGGTCCTGTCTGGGGCCAACGTCCTGACTTTC. It yields the protein CAISDRVLSGANVLTF.

With respect to this clone: The same CDR3 arises from other DNA sequences in this sample as well. The chain combines TRBV5-1 with TRBJ1-1; TRBD1 agrees at 7 bases. This CDR3 is built from 14 residues. Per germline, CDR1 SGHRS and CDR2 YFSETQ. Trimming took 4 bases from V and 1 from J; bases not matched to a gene: 4. The CDR3 region is CASSRGQANTEAFF. As DNA, the CDR3 is TGCGCCAGCAGCCGCGGACAGGCGAACACTGAAGCTTTCTTT.

This clone has only a few counts. V is TRBV9 and J is TRBJ2-3, with 9 bases identical to TRBD2. J was trimmed by 4 bases and V by 0 bases; bases with no gene match: 3. In germline, CDR1 is SGDLS, CDR2 YYNGEE. The CDR3 sequence is 15 residues long. CDR3 bases: TGTGCCAGCAGCGTAGATAGCGGGGGTTCAGATACGCAGTATTTT. Encoded protein: CASSVDSGGSDTQYF.

The rearrangement joins TRBV2 to TRBJ1-3; tentatively, D is TRBD1 (5 bases). CDR1 is SNHLY, CDR2 FYNNEI, per germline. The CDR3 sequence is 12 residues long. The V and J ends lost 11 bases and 0 bases respectively, with 8 bases between them. The CDR3 is CARQTSGNTIYF. The CDR3 region has the DNA TGTGCCCGACAGACCTCTGGAAACACCATATATTTT.

The chain links TRBV30 to TRBJ2-5; 7 positions match TRBD1. Germline assignment: CDR1 GTSNPN and CDR2 SVGIG (reference sequence). The CDR3 has 13 residues. Trimming took 5 bases from V and 5 from J; bases not matched to a gene: 8. The CDR3 DNA reads as TGTGCCTGGGGTATTTCCAGGGGGGAGACCCAGTACTTC. It specifies CAWGISRGETQYF.

The rearrangement uses TRBV7-9 and TRBJ1-2; D is unclear. V was trimmed by 7 bases and J by 11 bases, leaving 20 bases between them. Per the germline V gene, CDR1 is SEHNR and CDR2 is FQNEAQ (reference sequence). The CDR3 sequence is 13 residues long. This chain's CDR3 is CASTPLGDNTYTF. CDR3 sequence (DNA): TGTGCCAGCACCCCCCTGGGCGACAATACATACACCTTC. The entire variable domain, with the rest obtained from reference TRBV7-9 and TRBJ1-2, is as follows: DTGVSQNPRHKITKRGQNVTFRCDPISEHNRLYWYRQTLGQGPEFLTYFQNEAQLEKSRLLSDRFSAERPKGSFSTLEIQRTEQGDSAMYLCASTPLGDNTYTFGSGTRLTVV.

This clone was detected only once. The chain joins TRBV19 to TRBJ2-4; 7 nucleotides match TRBD2. The J segment lost 8 bases and the V segment lost 5 bases, leaving 12 bases of the junction unmatched. This CDR3 region has 15 residues. Germline CDR1 reads LNHDA; CDR2 reads SQIVND (reference sequence). The CDR3 region has the DNA TGTGCCAGTAGTTCGGGGTTGCGGGAGATGGACATTCAGTACTTC. Translated: CASSSGLREMDIQYF.

The chain is built from TRBV10-3 and TRBJ1-4; a possible D gene is TRBD1 (6 bases). There are 13 residues in the CDR3. V was trimmed by 4 bases and J by 7 bases, leaving 10 bases between them. The germline V gene encodes CDR1 ENHRY and CDR2 SYGVKD. The CDR3 region has the DNA TGTGCCATCAGTGGGAAAGGGGGTGAAAAACTGTTTTTT. Its translation: CAISGKGGEKLFF.

This rearrangement joins TRBV6-5 to TRBJ2-3; 9 bases agree with TRBD2. Losses at the gene ends were 5 bases for V and 6 bases for J; bases not matched to a gene: 9. This CDR3 comprises 15 residues. CDR1 is MNHEY and CDR2 is SVGAGI in the germline V gene. The CDR3 DNA follows: TGTGCCAGCAGTCGCAGCGGACTAGCGAGGGATACGCAGTATTTT. It codes for CASSRSGLARDTQYF.

This chain joins TRBV28 and TRBJ1-5; 8 bases are shared with TRBD1. Germline loops: CDR1 MDHEN, CDR2 SYDVKM. J lost 5 bases, V lost 6 bases, and 9 bases had no gene match. The CDR3 has 15 amino acids. The CDR3: CASSLPGTGDQPQHF. The CDR3 bases are TGTGCCAGCAGCCTGCCGGGGACAGGCGATCAGCCCCAGCATTTT.

The chain employs TRBV7-2 and TRBJ1-6; 9 positions agree with TRBD1. The V and J ends lost 1 base and 9 bases, in that order; junction bases with no gene match: 4. This CDR3 spans 15 amino acids. In germline, CDR1 is SGHTA, CDR2 FQGNSA. The CDR3 nucleotides are TGTGCCAGCAGCTTAGGGGGACAGGGAGGTTCACCCCTCCACTTT. Translation: CASSLGGQGGSPLHF.

CDR3: CASGVGWAAGELFF. The CDR3 DNA sequence: TGTGCCTCAGGGGTCGGGTGGGCAGCCGGGGAGCTGTTTTTT. The chain employs TRBV2 and TRBJ2-2; D may be TRBD1 (6 bases). The V end lost 11 bases, the J end lost 6 bases, and 19 bases lay between the germline ends. This CDR3 region has 14 residues. Germline loops: CDR1 SNHLY, CDR2 FYNNEI. Full variable domain (remainder filled in from reference TRBV2 and TRBJ2-2): EPEVTQTPSHQVTQMGQEVILRCVPISNHLYFYWYRQILGQKVEFLVSFYNNEISEKSEIFDDQFSVERPDGSNFTLKIRSTKLEDSAMYFCASGVGWAAGELFFGEGSRLTVL.

The V gene is TRBV25-1, the J gene TRBJ1-5; no definite D call. The CDR3 totals 12 residues. The V gene lost 4 bases and the J gene lost 6 bases, with 7 bases spanning the gap. Germline lookup yields CDR1 MGHDK and CDR2 SYGVNS. CDR3 sequence: CASSAGSQPQHF. The CDR3 DNA is TGTGCCAGCAGTGCCGGGAGTCAGCCCCAGCATTTT.

This clone was counted many times. J is TRBJ2-5 and V is TRBV7-6, with 9 bases aligning to TRBD2. This CDR3 is 17 amino acids long. Per the germline V gene, CDR1 is SGHVS and CDR2 is FNYEAQ. The ends lost 1 base at V and 2 bases at J; junction bases unmatched: 8. Here the CDR3 DNA reads TGTGCCAGCAGCTTAGTAATAGCGGGAGCTGCGCAAGAGACCCAGTACTTC. Its protein is CASSLVIAGAAQETQYF.

The chain uses TRBV4-1 and TRBJ1-1; D gene ambiguous. Trimming left V 4 bases short and J 1 base short, with 10 bases between. The CDR3 spans 14 residues. The germline V gene has CDR1 MGHRA and CDR2 YSYEKL. CDR3 in DNA: TGCGCCAGCAGCCGGCGACTCTCGAACACTGAAGCTTTCTTT. It translates to CASSRRLSNTEAFF.

The V gene is TRBV4-1, the J gene TRBJ2-2, with D maybe TRBD1 (6 bases). There are 14 residues in the CDR3. With 2 bases removed from V and 9 bases from J, the gap between germline ends came to 13 bases. Germline V gene data show CDR1 as MGHRA and CDR2 as YSYEKL. CDR3 region: CASSQPYRVRELFF. The CDR3 bases are TGCGCCAGCAGCCAACCTTACAGGGTTAGGGAGCTGTTTTTT.

The chain combines TRBV20-1 with TRBJ1-1; D perhaps matches TRBD1 (6 bases). The V gene's germline CDR1 is DFQATT and CDR2 SNEGSKA (reference sequence). This CDR3 comprises 11 residues. Deletions cut 7 bases from V and 4 bases from J, with 10 bases between. The CDR3 DNA reads TGCAGTGTGGACAGTCTCACTGAAGCTTTCTTT. Protein product: CSVDSLTEAFF.